This TCR beta chain comes out of a study of human T cells and chemical hapten exposure. Overall study: Across the whole study, which lasted around 24 weeks, patients were given diphenylcyclopropenone on the scalp once a week. Findings and limits, study-wide: Counts of TCRs expanded at PT1 correlated positively with patch test score.

Ten or more counts support this clonotype. Its target is not known. Sample time point: pre-sensitization, week 0. Stated treatment: therapeutic diphenylcyclopropenone sensitization with weekly scalp DPC. Ahead of applying each patch test, blood was sampled. TCRdb re-called the RACE reads with MiXCR, one entry per CDR3 protein. This sample has about 70,000 distinct CDR3 sequences, with over 9.5% found just once. Germline V gene lookup returns CDR1 LNHDA and CDR2 SQIVND (reference sequence). The CDR3 extends over 17 amino acids. Deletions cut 4 bases from V and 0 bases from J, with 19 bases between. V usage is TRBV19 and J usage is TRBJ2-7, with D maybe TRBD2 (6 bases). The sequence came from a woman in her 50s with alopecia areata. Some clones in this sample may be carry-over from other donors' samples. Sequenced material: whole blood, taken in connection with sensitization to the hapten diphenylcyclopropenone (DPC). Here the CDR3 DNA reads TGTGCCAGTAGTAAGGCCGCGGGACGGGGGATCTCCTACGAGCAGTACTTC. Translating it yields CASSKAAGRGISYEQYF. The full variable domain, in which reference TRBV19 and TRBJ2-7 provide the parts outside the CDR3, is DGGITQSPKYLFRKEGQNVTLSCEQNLNHDAMYWYRQDPGQGLRLIYYSQIVNDFQKGDIAEGYSVSREKKESFPLTVTSAQKNPTAFYLCASSKAAGRGISYEQYFGPGTRLTVT.